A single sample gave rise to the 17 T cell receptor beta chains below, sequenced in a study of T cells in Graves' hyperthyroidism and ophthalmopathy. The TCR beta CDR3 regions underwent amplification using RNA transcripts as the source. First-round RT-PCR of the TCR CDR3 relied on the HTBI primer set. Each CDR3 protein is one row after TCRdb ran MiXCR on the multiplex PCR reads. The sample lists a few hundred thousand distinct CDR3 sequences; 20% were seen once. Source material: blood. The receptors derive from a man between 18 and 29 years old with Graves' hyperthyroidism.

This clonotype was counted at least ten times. The CDR3 DNA reads as TGTGCCACTGGGACTAAGGCTTACGAGCAGTACTTC. Protein sequence: CATGTKAYEQYF. The chain uses TRBV12-3 or TRBV12-4 and TRBJ2-7; 7 nucleotides agree with TRBD2. CDR3 length: 12 residues. V was pared by 10 bases and J by 4 bases, with 7 bases of the junction left unmatched.

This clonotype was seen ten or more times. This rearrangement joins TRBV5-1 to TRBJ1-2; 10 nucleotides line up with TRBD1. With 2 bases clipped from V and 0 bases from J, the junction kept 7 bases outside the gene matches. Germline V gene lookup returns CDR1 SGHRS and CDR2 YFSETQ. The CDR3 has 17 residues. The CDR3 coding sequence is TGCGCCAGCAGCTTTGACAGGGGGCAATCGTCTAACTATGGCTACACCTTC. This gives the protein CASSFDRGQSSNYGYTF.

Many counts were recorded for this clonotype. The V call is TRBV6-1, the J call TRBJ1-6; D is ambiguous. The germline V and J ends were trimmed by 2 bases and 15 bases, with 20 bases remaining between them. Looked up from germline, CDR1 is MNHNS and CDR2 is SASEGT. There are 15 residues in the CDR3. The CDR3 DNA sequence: TGTGCCAGCAGTGAAATGCGGGGTGGCCCATCCGACCTCCACTTT. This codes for CASSEMRGGPSDLHF.

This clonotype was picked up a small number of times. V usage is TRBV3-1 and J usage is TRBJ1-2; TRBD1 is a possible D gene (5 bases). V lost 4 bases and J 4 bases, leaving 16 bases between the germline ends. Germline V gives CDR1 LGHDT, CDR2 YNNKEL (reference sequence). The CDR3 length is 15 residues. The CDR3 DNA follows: TGTGCCAGCAGCCGCGAAGTTCGGGGGTCCTATGGCTACACCTTC. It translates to CASSREVRGSYGYTF. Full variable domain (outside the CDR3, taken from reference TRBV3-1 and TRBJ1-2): DTAVSQTPKYLVTQMGNDKSIKCEQNLGHDTMYWYKQDSKKFLKIMFSYNNKELIINETVPNRFSPKSPDKAHLNLHINSLELGDSAVYFCASSREVRGSYGYTFGSGTRLTVV.

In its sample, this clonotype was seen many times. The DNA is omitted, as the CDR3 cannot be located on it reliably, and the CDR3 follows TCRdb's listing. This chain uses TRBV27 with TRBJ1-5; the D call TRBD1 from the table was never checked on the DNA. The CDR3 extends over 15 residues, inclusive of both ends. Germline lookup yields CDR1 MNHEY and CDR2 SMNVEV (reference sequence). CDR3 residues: CASSSSGQGNQPQHF.

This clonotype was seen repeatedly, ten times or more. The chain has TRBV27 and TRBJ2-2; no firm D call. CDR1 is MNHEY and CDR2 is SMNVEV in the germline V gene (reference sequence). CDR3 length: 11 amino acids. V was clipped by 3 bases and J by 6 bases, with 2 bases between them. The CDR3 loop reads CASSFSGELFF. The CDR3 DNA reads TGTGCCAGCAGTTTTTCCGGGGAGCTGTTTTTT.

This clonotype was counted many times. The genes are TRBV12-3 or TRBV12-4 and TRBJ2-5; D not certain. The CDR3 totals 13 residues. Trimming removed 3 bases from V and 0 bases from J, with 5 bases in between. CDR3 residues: CASSFEYQETQYF. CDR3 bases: TGTGCCAGCAGTTTTGAGTACCAAGAGACCCAGTACTTC.

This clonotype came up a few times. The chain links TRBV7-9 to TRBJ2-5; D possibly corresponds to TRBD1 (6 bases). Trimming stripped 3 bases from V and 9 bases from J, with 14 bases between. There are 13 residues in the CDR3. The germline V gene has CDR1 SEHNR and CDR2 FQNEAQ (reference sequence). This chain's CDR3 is CASSFLRTVPQYF. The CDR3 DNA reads TGTGCCAGCAGCTTTTTACGGACAGTCCCCCAGTACTTC.

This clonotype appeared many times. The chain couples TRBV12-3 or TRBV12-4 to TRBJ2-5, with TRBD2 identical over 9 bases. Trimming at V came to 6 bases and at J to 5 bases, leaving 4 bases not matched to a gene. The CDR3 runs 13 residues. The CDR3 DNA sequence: TGTGCCAGCAGGGTTAGCGGGGGTGAGACCCAGTACTTC. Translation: CASRVSGGETQYF.

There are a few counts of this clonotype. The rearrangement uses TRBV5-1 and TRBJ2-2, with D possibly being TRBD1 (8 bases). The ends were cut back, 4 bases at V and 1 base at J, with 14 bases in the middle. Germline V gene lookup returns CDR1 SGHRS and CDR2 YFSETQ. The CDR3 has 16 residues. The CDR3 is CASSAAGTGNTGELFF. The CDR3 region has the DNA TGCGCCAGCAGCGCAGCGGGGACAGGGAACACCGGGGAGCTGTTTTTT.

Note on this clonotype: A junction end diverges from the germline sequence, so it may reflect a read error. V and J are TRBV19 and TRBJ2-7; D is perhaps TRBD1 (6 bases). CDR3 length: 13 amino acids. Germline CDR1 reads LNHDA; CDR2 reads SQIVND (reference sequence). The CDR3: CVSSPGQAYEQYF. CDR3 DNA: TGTGTCAGTTCGCCGGGACAAGCCTACGAGCAGTACTTC.

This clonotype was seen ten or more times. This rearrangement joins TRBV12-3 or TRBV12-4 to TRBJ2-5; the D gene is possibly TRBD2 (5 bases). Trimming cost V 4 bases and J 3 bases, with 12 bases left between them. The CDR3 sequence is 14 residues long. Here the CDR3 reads CASSSSAGEETQYF. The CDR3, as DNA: TGTGCCAGCAGTTCCTCGGCCGGGGAAGAGACCCAGTACTTC.

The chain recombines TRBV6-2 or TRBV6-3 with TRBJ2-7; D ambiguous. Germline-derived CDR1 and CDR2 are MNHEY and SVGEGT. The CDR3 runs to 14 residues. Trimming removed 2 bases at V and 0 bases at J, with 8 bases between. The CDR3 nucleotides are TGTGCCAGCAGTTACGCAGGCAGCTCCTACGAGCAGTACTTC. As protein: CASSYAGSSYEQYF.

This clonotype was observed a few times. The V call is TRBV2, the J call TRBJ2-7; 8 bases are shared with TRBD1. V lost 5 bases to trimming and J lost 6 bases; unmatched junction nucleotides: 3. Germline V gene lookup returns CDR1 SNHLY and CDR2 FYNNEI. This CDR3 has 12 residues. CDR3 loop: CASSRTGGEQYV. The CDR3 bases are TGTGCCAGCAGTCGAACAGGGGGCGAGCAGTACGTC.

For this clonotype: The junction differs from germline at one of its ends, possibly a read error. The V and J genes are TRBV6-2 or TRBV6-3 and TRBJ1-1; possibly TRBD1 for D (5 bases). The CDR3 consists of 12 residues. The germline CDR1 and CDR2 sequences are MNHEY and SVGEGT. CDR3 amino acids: CASSYFGGEACF. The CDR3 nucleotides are TGTGCCAGCAGTTACTTTGGGGGTGAAGCTTGCTTT.

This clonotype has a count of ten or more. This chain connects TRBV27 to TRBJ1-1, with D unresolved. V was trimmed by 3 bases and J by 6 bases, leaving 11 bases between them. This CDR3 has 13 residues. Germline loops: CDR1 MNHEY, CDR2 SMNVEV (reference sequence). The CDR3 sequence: CASSFAAESEAFF. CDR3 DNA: TGTGCCAGCAGTTTCGCGGCTGAGTCTGAAGCTTTCTTT.

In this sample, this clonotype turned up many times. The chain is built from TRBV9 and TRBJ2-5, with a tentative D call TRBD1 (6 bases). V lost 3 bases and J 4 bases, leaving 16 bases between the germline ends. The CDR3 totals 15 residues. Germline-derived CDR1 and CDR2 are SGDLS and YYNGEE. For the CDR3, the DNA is TGTGCCAGCAGCGAGGGGAACAGGGCTGGAGAGACCCAGTACTTC. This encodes CASSEGNRAGETQYF.